A selection of T cell receptor beta chains follows, all from one sample in a study of early T cells in non-severe SARS-CoV-2 infection. TCRdb called the 5' RACE reads again in MiXCR, with one record for every CDR3 protein. The table records roughly 99,000 distinct CDR3 sequences, 11% of them present only once. The specimen was whole blood. The receptors here all came from an adult who was a healthcare worker with PCR-confirmed SARS-CoV-2 infection or an uninfected control (not recorded which). Each CDR3 is given with its conserved first and last residue. The D gene is left open where the match is weak. Clone size is given for some rows only: seen once, a few or many times, or a class if the clone is expanded.

17	TRBV27	TRBD2	-	TRBJ2-6	CASSLGLARSGANVLTF	TGTGCCAGCAGTTTGGGACTAGCGAGGTCTGGGGCCAACGTCCTGACTTTC
16	TRBV28	TRBD1	many	TRBJ2-3	CASSAGTGLSTDTQYF	TGTGCCAGCAGTGCCGGGACAGGGTTAAGTACAGATACGCAGTATTTT
22	TRBV21-1	-	many	TRBJ2-4	CASSEDVFRTGESGAAKNIQYF	TGTGCCAGCAGTGAAGACGTCTTCAGGACAGGGGAAAGTGGGGCGGCCAAAAACATTCAGTACTTC
15	TRBV13	TRBD1	few	TRBJ2-1	CASSLARGLVDEQFF	TGTGCCAGCAGCTTAGCCAGGGGGCTTGTAGATGAGCAGTTCTTC
16	TRBV12-1	-	-	TRBJ2-3	CASSFLSSGSSDTQYF	TGTGCCAGCAGCTTTTTGTCCAGCGGGAGTTCAGATACGCAGTATTTT
14	TRBV4-1	-	few	TRBJ2-4	CASSQENAKNIQYF	TGCGCCAGCAGCCAAGAGAACGCCAAAAACATTCAGTACTTC
14	TRBV7-7	-	-	TRBJ2-1	CASSPTEAGNEQFF	TGTGCCAGCAGTCCGACAGAGGCCGGCAATGAGCAGTTCTTC
12	TRBV12-3/TRBV12-4	-	many	TRBJ2-1	CASTLSNNEQFF	TGTGCCAGCACCTTGAGTAACAATGAGCAGTTCTTC
14	TRBV5-4	-	many	TRBJ2-6	CAGATGSGANVLTF	TGTGCCGGGGCGACGGGCTCTGGGGCCAACGTCCTGACTTTC
17	TRBV7-3	TRBD2	few	TRBJ2-2	CASSLNGLAGASGELFF	TGTGCCAGCAGCTTAAATGGGCTAGCGGGAGCATCCGGGGAGCTGTTTTTT
15	TRBV7-2	TRBD2	-	TRBJ2-7	CASSGLAGGPYEQYF	TGTGCCAGCAGCGGACTAGCGGGAGGGCCCTACGAGCAGTACTTC
12	TRBV20-1	-	many	TRBJ2-7	CSAPGRNYEQYF	TGCAGTGCTCCGGGACGCAACTACGAGCAGTACTTC
17	TRBV5-1	TRBD1	-	TRBJ2-5	CASSDKQGAILQETQYF	TGCGCCAGCAGCGACAAACAGGGGGCGATACTACAAGAGACCCAGTACTTC
13	TRBV27	-	many	TRBJ2-1	CASSLLPHWEPFF	TGTGCCAGCAGTCTCCTCCCCCACTGGGAGCCGTTCTTC
12	TRBV7-2	-	many	TRBJ2-2	CASSSPIWELFF	TGTGCCAGCAGCTCCCCAATTTGGGAGCTGTTTTTT
13	TRBV5-6	-	-	TRBJ1-1	CASRLDTNTEAFF	TGTGCCAGCAGACTCGACACGAACACTGAAGCTTTCTTT
17	TRBV4-1	TRBD2	few	TRBJ2-2	CASRGVAGGPSTGELFF	TGCGCCAGCAGAGGGGTAGCGGGAGGGCCGAGCACCGGGGAGCTGTTTTTT
11	TRBV28	-	few	TRBJ1-1	CASHGQGKAFF	TGTGCCAGCCATGGGCAGGGAAAAGCTTTCTTT
11	TRBV29-1	-	-	TRBJ1-1	CSVMDFPEAFF	TGCAGCGTTATGGATTTCCCTGAAGCTTTCTTT
13	TRBV7-9	-	-	TRBJ2-7	CASTVRGTYEPYF	TGTGCCAGCACTGTGAGAGGGACCTACGAGCCGTACTTC
16	TRBV5-6	-	few	TRBJ1-2	CASSSSTDRSNYGYTF	TGTGCCAGCAGCTCTAGTACGGACAGATCAAACTATGGCTACACCTTC
17	TRBV9	-	many	TRBJ2-2	CASSASPGTTNTGELFF	TGTGCCAGCAGCGCCTCTCCCGGGACAACGAACACCGGGGAGCTGTTTTTT
11	TRBV9	-	few	TRBJ1-3	CASSEGDTIYF	TGTGCCAGCAGCGAGGGTGACACCATATATTTT
15	TRBV7-8	-	many	TRBJ1-3	CASSLSPPYGNTIYF	TGTGCCAGCAGCTTAAGCCCACCCTATGGAAACACCATATATTTT
14	TRBV27	TRBD1	many	TRBJ2-1	CASSLDRGTYEQFF	TGTGCCAGCAGTTTGGACAGGGGGACGTATGAGCAGTTCTTC
14	TRBV12-3/TRBV12-4	-	many	TRBJ1-1	CASSVRGGNTEAFF	TGTGCCAGCAGTGTCCGGGGCGGGAACACTGAAGCTTTCTTT
12	TRBV20-1	-	many	TRBJ2-5	CSARWGQETQYF	TGCAGTGCTAGGTGGGGGCAAGAGACCCAGTACTTC
11	TRBV28	TRBD1	-	TRBJ1-1	CASSLGRDSFF	TGTGCCAGCAGTTTGGGGAGGGACAGTTTCTTT
14	TRBV12-3/TRBV12-4	-	-	TRBJ1-6	CASSTGGPLSPLHF	TGTGCCAGCTCCACTGGCGGACCCTTATCGCCCCTCCACTTT